Presented here are 30 T cell receptor beta chains from one specimen sequenced in a study of shared clonotypes between healthy human individuals. Clones were sequenced by immunoSEQ multiplex PCR, and TCRdb holds only the in-frame ones, with some missing. The sample records roughly 500,000 clones, over 70% being singletons. Material: PBMCs. The receptors come from a woman aged 40 to 50 in good health. Some clones in this sample may be carry-over from other donors' samples.

CDR3 amino acids: CASSQRSSYEQYF. In DNA, the CDR3 is TGTGCCAGCAGCCAGAGGAGCTCCTACGAGCAGTACTTC. This chain links TRBV11-3 with TRBJ2-7, with D hard to call. Germline assignment: CDR1 SGHNT and CDR2 YENEEA. The CDR3 has 13 amino acids. V was clipped by 5 bases and J by 0 bases, with 8 bases between them.

The chain is built from TRBV19 and TRBJ1-5; maybe TRBD1 (6 bases). This CDR3 comprises 16 residues. Trimming shortened V by 7 bases and J by 0 bases, and 16 bases separated the two germline ends. CDR1 and CDR2 (germline): LNHDA, SQIVND (reference sequence). CDR3 coding DNA: TGTGCCAGTACCCTGGACAGTGAATATAGCAATCAGCCCCAGCATTTT. This translates into CASTLDSEYSNQPQHF.

The chain links TRBV28 to TRBJ2-1; D might be TRBD2 (6 bases). V lost 6 bases, J lost 3 bases, and 12 bases lay in between. Germline V gives CDR1 MDHEN, CDR2 SYDVKM. The CDR3 runs 14 residues. In DNA, the CDR3 is TGTGCCAGCAGCCCCGCGGGAAACTACAATGAGCAGTTCTTC. Translated: CASSPAGNYNEQFF.

On this clone itself: This probably arose from a read error, given a far larger clone one base away. The same CDR3 can be traced to other DNA sequences in this sample. The V call is TRBV25-1, the J call TRBJ1-4, with D perhaps TRBD1 (5 bases). The germline gives CDR1 MGHDK, CDR2 SYGVNS. CDR3 length equals 15 residues. The CDR3 DNA is TGTGCCAGTAGTGAATATGGGGGTTTTCGGGAAAAACTGTTTTTT. It codes for CASSEYGGFREKLFF.

The J gene is TRBJ2-5, the V gene TRBV6-1; D is undetermined. Germline CDR1 is MNHNS and CDR2 is SASEGT. V lost 5 bases, J lost 5 bases, and 15 bases lay in between. The CDR3 contains 14 residues. The CDR3 coding sequence is TGTGCCAGCAGTAAGGGTAAACTGCGGGAGACCCAGTACTTC. Translating gives CASSKGKLRETQYF.

This clone occurred a few times. Other DNA sequences within the sample encode an identical CDR3. This rearrangement joins TRBV7-2 to TRBJ1-2; D is perhaps TRBD1 (5 bases). Germline loops: CDR1 SGHTA, CDR2 FQGNSA. The germline V and J ends were trimmed by 5 bases and 5 bases, with 12 bases remaining between them. There are 13 residues in the CDR3. CDR3 bases: TGTGCCAGCAGCGGAGACAGACGGTATGGCTACACCTTC. Its protein product is CASSGDRRYGYTF.

The sample holds a few counts of this clone. Other DNA sequences in this specimen translate into the identical CDR3. This chain connects TRBV28 to TRBJ1-2; possible D gene TRBD1, 5 bases. V lost 6 bases and J 4 bases, leaving 12 bases between the germline ends. The CDR3 is 13 amino acids. In germline, CDR1 is MDHEN, CDR2 SYDVKM. CDR3 in amino acids: CASSLGGAYGYTF. CDR3 bases: TGTGCCAGCAGCTTGGGTGGGGCCTATGGCTACACCTTC.

This sequence joins TRBV11-2 and TRBJ2-1, with 9 bases aligning to TRBD2. The CDR3 extends over 16 amino acids. Trimming took 5 bases from V and 6 from J; bases not matched to a gene: 11. CDR1 and CDR2 (germline): SGHAT, FQNNGV. CDR3 sequence: CASSAPTTSGPNEQFF. CDR3 DNA sequence: TGTGCCAGCAGCGCTCCGACGACTAGCGGACCCAATGAGCAGTTCTTC.

This chain joins TRBV28 and TRBJ1-2; 10 nucleotides match TRBD1. Germline-derived CDR1 and CDR2 are MDHEN and SYDVKM. J lost 6 bases, V lost 5 bases, and 9 bases had no gene match. This CDR3 region has 15 residues. CDR3 nucleotides: TGTGCCAGCAGTCCTGACCTAGGGACAGGGGATGGCTACACCTTC. Protein: CASSPDLGTGDGYTF.

V usage is TRBV4-1 and J usage is TRBJ1-1; a possible D gene is TRBD1 (6 bases). CDR3 length: 16 residues. V lost 3 bases to trimming and J lost 3 bases, with 17 bases between them. Germline V gives CDR1 MGHRA, CDR2 YSYEKL. DNA for the CDR3: TGCGCCAGCAGCCAGGGTCCACAGGGAGATTACACTGAAGCTTTCTTT. Protein sequence: CASSQGPQGDYTEAFF.

This clone was seen more than once but under ten times. The chain has TRBV6-1 and TRBJ2-1, with D perhaps matching TRBD1 (5 bases). Germline CDR1 is MNHNS and CDR2 is SASEGT. The CDR3 spans 15 residues. With 0 bases removed from V and 4 bases from J, the gap between germline ends came to 10 bases. CDR3 protein: CASSEASGQYNEQFF. In nucleotides, the CDR3 is TGTGCCAGCAGTGAAGCATCAGGGCAGTACAATGAGCAGTTCTTC.

This rearrangement joins TRBV5-1 to TRBJ2-2; 9 nucleotides match TRBD1. Germline assignment: CDR1 SGHRS and CDR2 YFSETQ. Trimming cost V 4 bases and J 5 bases; bases outside gene matches: 6. The CDR3 has 15 residues. The CDR3 here is CASSPRTGDTGELFF. The CDR3 coding sequence is TGCGCCAGCAGCCCCCGGACAGGGGATACCGGGGAGCTGTTTTTT.

This clone was observed a few times. The chain recombines TRBV2 with TRBJ2-1; D is perhaps TRBD1 (5 bases). This CDR3 contains 16 residues. Germline lookup yields CDR1 SNHLY and CDR2 FYNNEI. Trimming pared 6 bases from V and 2 bases from J, leaving 17 bases between. The CDR3 here is CASSPRAAGTYNEQFF. The CDR3 nucleotides read TGTGCCAGCAGCCCCAGGGCGGCTGGGACCTACAATGAGCAGTTCTTC.

The V call is TRBV2, the J call TRBJ1-5; no clear D gene. V lost 4 bases and J lost 7, with 8 bases in between. CDR3 length: 12 residues. Germline V CDR1 and CDR2: SNHLY, FYNNEI. For the CDR3, the DNA is TGTGCCAGCAGTGGCCGGCAGCAGCCCCAGCATTTT. It specifies CASSGRQQPQHF.

This chain links TRBV28 with TRBJ2-1; maybe TRBD2 (5 bases). Trimming removed 6 bases from V and 7 bases from J, with 19 bases in between. This CDR3 is 15 amino acids long. The germline V gene has CDR1 MDHEN and CDR2 SYDVKM. The CDR3 DNA reads as TGTGCCAGCAGCCTCCTGGGTTCGGGAATAAATGAGCAGTTCTTC. Its protein product is CASSLLGSGINEQFF.

This clone was picked up a small number of times. The likely explanation is a read error, given a far larger clone one base away. The chain carries TRBV19 and TRBJ1-1; TRBD1 might be the D (6 bases). Germline V gene data show CDR1 as LNHDA and CDR2 as SQIVND (reference sequence). The CDR3 runs to 14 residues. Trimming cost V 7 bases and J 5 bases, with 17 bases left between them. In nucleotides, the CDR3 is TGTGCCAGTATATTCCCCACAGGGAAAACTGAAGCTTTCTTT. It codes for CASIFPTGKTEAFF.

Notes on this clone: This likely traces to a read error, being one base from a far larger clone. The J gene is TRBJ2-1, the V gene TRBV28; 11 nucleotides agree with TRBD2. The CDR3 covers 15 residues. Trimming cost V 7 bases and J 8 bases; bases outside gene matches: 10. Germline lookup yields CDR1 MDHEN and CDR2 SYDVKM. CDR3 DNA sequence: TGTGCCAGCATGGAGACTAGCGGGATGGCTGATGAGCAGTTCTTC. Its protein is CASMETSGMADEQFF. The whole variable domain, remainder taken from reference TRBV28 and TRBJ2-1, is DVKVTQSSRYLVKRTGEKVFLECVQDMDHENMFWYRQDPGLGLRLIYFSYDVKMKEKGDIPEGYSVSREKKERFSLILESASTNQTSMYLCASMETSGMADEQFFGPGTRLTVL.

This chain connects TRBV18 to TRBJ2-2; D ambiguous. The V end was cut by 1 base, the J end by 7 bases, with 10 bases between. CDR3 length equals 14 residues. Germline V gives CDR1 KGHSH, CDR2 LQKENI. CDR3 sequence: CASSPLRDIGELFF. In DNA, the CDR3 is TGTGCCAGCTCACCACTAAGGGATATCGGGGAGCTGTTTTTT.

The genes are TRBV6-1 and TRBJ2-7, with D uncertain. V lost 0 bases to trimming and J lost 4 bases, with 7 bases between them. The CDR3 totals 13 residues. Germline V gene sequence: CDR1 MNHNS, CDR2 SASEGT. The CDR3 nucleotides read TGTGCCAGCAGTGAAGCGGGAAAATACGAGCAGTACTTC. As protein: CASSEAGKYEQYF.

This clone has more than one count but fewer than ten. The chain combines TRBV29-1 with TRBJ1-2; possible D gene TRBD1, 6 bases. Trimming cost V 5 bases and J 7 bases, with 11 bases left between them. CDR3 length: 11 residues. Germline V lookup: CDR1 SQVTM, CDR2 ANQGSEA. In nucleotides, the CDR3 is TGCAGCGTTAGCAGGGGCGGTGGCTACACCTTC. Encoded protein: CSVSRGGGYTF.

The J gene is TRBJ2-1, the V gene TRBV28; possible D gene TRBD1, 6 bases. V lost 6 bases to trimming and J lost 4 bases, with 19 bases between them. This CDR3 comprises 16 residues. Germline V gene sequence: CDR1 MDHEN, CDR2 SYDVKM. The CDR3 DNA reads as TGTGCCAGCAGCAACTACAGGGCGCGTTTATACAATGAGCAGTTCTTC. Translating gives CASSNYRARLYNEQFF.

The rearrangement links TRBV6-4 to TRBJ1-5, with D perhaps TRBD1 (6 bases). Per germline, CDR1 MRHNA and CDR2 SNTAGT. Trimming cost V 3 bases and J 7 bases, with 19 bases left between them. This CDR3 has 16 residues. CDR3 protein: CASSEGGSGQKQPQHF. The CDR3 nucleotides are TGTGCCAGCAGTGAGGGGGGGTCGGGACAAAAGCAGCCCCAGCATTTT.

The sample holds many counts of this clone. Other DNA sequences in this specimen translate into the identical CDR3. The chain couples TRBV27 to TRBJ2-5, with D possibly being TRBD2 (6 bases). CDR1 and CDR2 from the germline V gene are MNHEY and SMNVEV (reference sequence). The V end was cut by 5 bases, the J end by 5 bases, with 9 bases between. CDR3 length: 12 residues. The DNA of the CDR3 is TGTGCCAGCAGTCCGCGGGGCGAGACCCAGTACTTC. It is translated as CASSPRGETQYF.

CDR3 sequence (DNA): TGTGCCAGCAGCCTCCTCCGGAACGAGCAGTACTTC. This encodes CASSLLRNEQYF. The chain recombines TRBV28 with TRBJ2-7; no reliable D call. CDR1 MDHEN and CDR2 SYDVKM come from the germline V gene. This CDR3 is 12 amino acids long. Trimming shortened V by 6 bases and J by 5 bases, and 11 bases separated the two germline ends.

The chain combines TRBV2 with TRBJ1-1, with D hard to call. Germline lookup yields CDR1 SNHLY and CDR2 FYNNEI. The V gene lost 7 bases and the J gene lost 1 base, with 13 bases spanning the gap. This CDR3 is built from 14 residues. CDR3 amino acids: CASKIDFGNTEAFF. As DNA, the CDR3 is TGTGCCAGCAAAATCGACTTTGGGAACACTGAAGCTTTCTTT.

The chain couples TRBV11-3 to TRBJ2-5; D perhaps matches TRBD2 (6 bases). The CDR3 runs to 14 residues. V dropped 0 bases and J dropped 5 bases, with 10 bases sitting between them. The germline V gene encodes CDR1 SGHNT and CDR2 YENEEA. CDR3 sequence reads: CASSLEAGSETQYF. CDR3 DNA sequence: TGTGCCAGCAGCTTAGAAGCCGGGAGTGAGACCCAGTACTTC.

The V and J genes are TRBV7-9 and TRBJ2-3; tentatively, D is TRBD2 (5 bases). Between the trimmed V and J ends, which lost 5 bases and 7 bases, there was a span of 22 bases. This CDR3 region has 16 residues. Germline V gene sequence: CDR1 SEHNR, CDR2 FQNEAQ (reference sequence). CDR3 sequence (DNA): TGTGCCAGCAGCAAAAGCGTGCCGGCTAGCTGGAATACGCAGTATTTT. This sequence encodes CASSKSVPASWNTQYF.

This clone was observed a handful of times. A junction boundary mismatches the germline segment, possibly from a read error. The rearrangement uses TRBV7-9 and TRBJ1-3, with unresolved D. The CDR3 has 12 residues. Germline lookup yields CDR1 SEHNR and CDR2 FQNEAQ (reference sequence). The CDR3 bases are TGTGCCAGCACCTTGTCTGAAAACACCATATATTTT. Its protein product is CASTLSENTIYF.

The chain joins TRBV7-2 to TRBJ2-7, with D perhaps matching TRBD1 or TRBD2 (5 bases each). Germline V lookup: CDR1 SGHTA, CDR2 FQGNSA. V lost 5 bases, J lost 2 bases, and 16 bases lay in between. The length of the CDR3 is 15 residues. The CDR3 DNA is TGTGCCAGCAGCGCTGCCGGGACCCTCACCTACGAGCAGTACTTC. Its translation is CASSAAGTLTYEQYF.

The chain couples TRBV18 to TRBJ1-2; 11 nucleotides align to TRBD1. Germline CDR1 is KGHSH and CDR2 is LQKENI. V was pared by 3 bases and J by 4 bases, with 16 bases of the junction left unmatched. The CDR3 consists of 19 residues. The CDR3 loop is CASSPELGTGGSQRYGYTF. CDR3 sequence (DNA): TGTGCCAGCTCACCGGAACTCGGGACAGGGGGAAGCCAACGCTATGGCTACACCTTC.